The 21 T cell receptor beta chains below come from one sample, sequenced in a study of beta chain features in type 1 diabetes. Study conclusions and caveats: TCRB CDR3s from Type 1 diabetes patients were moderately but significantly shorter in all four CD4+ subsets.

Their antigens remain unidentified. Expressed TCRB transcripts got sequenced, as all isolated RNA was reverse transcribed. TCRdb's table, derived via immunoSEQ multiplex PCR, lists solely in-frame clones and lacks some. The sample has roughly 330,000 clones, about 13% seen once. Sequenced input: naive CD4+ T cells from blood. All receptors come from a woman between 18 and 30 years old with type 1 diabetes.

This clone was recorded a few times. The chain combines TRBV4-3 with TRBJ1-1; the D gene is possibly TRBD1 (5 bases). Trimming removed 1 base from V and 2 bases from J, with 17 bases in between. CDR1 is LGHNA, CDR2 YSLEER, per germline. The CDR3 contains 17 residues. CDR3 nucleotide sequence: TGCGCCAGCAGCCAAGCTAAGGGCGTGACAGCAAACACTGAAGCTTTCTTT. This codes for CASSQAKGVTANTEAFF.

This clone was counted only a few times. This chain connects TRBV9 to TRBJ2-2, with TRBD1 as a possible D gene (5 bases). V dropped 2 bases and J dropped 6 bases, with 14 bases sitting between them. Germline CDR1 reads SGDLS; CDR2 reads YYNGEE. CDR3 size: 15 residues. CDR3 region: CASSVQGSTSGELFF. The CDR3 DNA follows: TGTGCCAGCAGCGTTCAGGGTAGTACCTCCGGGGAGCTGTTTTTT.

This clone was recorded a few times. This same CDR3 is encoded by further DNA sequences in the sample. V gene TRBV5-1 combines with J gene TRBJ2-2; D ambiguous. This CDR3 spans 14 amino acids. Germline V lookup: CDR1 SGHRS, CDR2 YFSETQ. The V end was cut by 0 bases, the J end by 4 bases, with 7 bases between. CDR3 loop: CASSLGGTTGELFF. DNA for the CDR3: TGCGCCAGCAGCTTGGGAGGCACCACCGGGGAGCTGTTTTTT.

This clone was detected only a few times. The rearrangement joins TRBV30 to TRBJ1-2, with D possibly being TRBD1 (6 bases). Germline values: CDR1 GTSNPN, CDR2 SVGIG (reference sequence). Trimming removed 2 bases at V and 8 bases at J, with 12 bases between. The CDR3 consists of 12 residues. DNA for the CDR3: TGTGCCTGGAGTCCTCGGACAGCGGGCTACACCTTC. It specifies CAWSPRTAGYTF.

This clone came up a few times. V usage is TRBV11-2 and J usage is TRBJ2-1; TRBD2 matches at 8 bases. Germline V gene data show CDR1 as SGHAT and CDR2 as FQNNGV. CDR3 size: 14 residues. With V trimmed by 6 bases and J by 9 bases, 10 bases remained unmatched. The CDR3 loop is CASRTLAGGGEQFF. DNA of the CDR3: TGTGCCAGCAGGACGCTAGCGGGTGGGGGTGAGCAGTTCTTC.

V and J are TRBV10-3 and TRBJ2-1; D possibly corresponds to TRBD2 (5 bases). CDR3 length: 15 residues. CDR1 ENHRY and CDR2 SYGVKD come from the germline V gene. Trimming stripped 3 bases from V and 5 bases from J, with 14 bases between. In nucleotides, the CDR3 is TGTGCCATCAGTGAACGTGGGCTAGCCGACAATGAGCAGTTCTTC. The encoded protein is CAISERGLADNEQFF.

This clone was observed a few times. The rearrangement joins TRBV5-4 to TRBJ2-7; 7 bases match TRBD1. Looked up from germline, CDR1 is SGHNT and CDR2 is YYREEE (reference sequence). Unmatched junction bases numbered 4, after V lost 2 bases and J lost 2 bases. CDR3 length equals 14 residues. CDR3 DNA sequence: TGTGCCAGCAGCTTAGGGGGCTTTACCTACGAGCAGTACTTC. It specifies CASSLGGFTYEQYF.

This clone was observed a handful of times. The chain joins TRBV4-2 to TRBJ2-1; 12 bases align to TRBD1. J was trimmed by 8 bases and V by 4 bases; bases with no gene match: 9. The CDR3 runs 16 residues. Germline V gene data show CDR1 as LGHNA and CDR2 as YNFKEQ. CDR3 protein: CASSRGTGGDQDEQFF. CDR3 nucleotides: TGTGCCAGCAGCCGCGGGACAGGGGGCGATCAGGATGAGCAGTTCTTC.

The chain recombines TRBV5-1 with TRBJ2-1, with 8 bases that match TRBD2. With 0 bases clipped from V and 6 bases from J, the junction kept 5 bases outside the gene matches. The CDR3 is 15 residues long. The germline CDR1 and CDR2 sequences are SGHRS and YFSETQ. CDR3: CASSLGLAQPNEQFF. The CDR3 DNA reads TGCGCCAGCAGCTTGGGACTAGCGCAACCCAATGAGCAGTTCTTC. Complete variable domain (other parts from reference TRBV5-1 and TRBJ2-1): KAGVTQTPRYLIKTRGQQVTLSCSPISGHRSVSWYQQTPGQGLQFLFEYFSETQRNKGNFPGRFSGRQFSNSRSEMNVSTLELGDSALYLCASSLGLAQPNEQFFGPGTRLTVL.

This clone was seen a handful of times. V gene TRBV18 combines with J gene TRBJ1-1; possible D gene TRBD1, 5 bases. The V gene's germline CDR1 is KGHSH and CDR2 LQKENI. V was cut by 3 bases and J by 0 bases, with 11 bases left in between. There are 15 residues in the CDR3. DNA of the CDR3: TGTGCCAGCTCACCCCTAACAGGATTGAACACTGAAGCTTTCTTT. It encodes CASSPLTGLNTEAFF.

V and J are TRBV6-5 and TRBJ2-1; 9 positions agree with TRBD2. Trimming cost V 6 bases and J 8 bases; bases outside gene matches: 11. The CDR3 has 15 amino acids. Germline CDR1 and CDR2: MNHEY and SVGAGI. Here the CDR3 reads CASRVTSGFGYEQFF. Written as DNA, the CDR3 is TGTGCCAGCAGGGTTACTAGCGGGTTCGGCTATGAGCAGTTCTTC.

This clone was observed a few times. The V and J genes are TRBV28 and TRBJ2-5; D not certain. The J call may not be correct, given that the DNA end is closer to TRBJ2-7. This CDR3 has 13 residues. CDR1 MDHEN and CDR2 SYDVKM come from the germline V gene. Here the CDR3 DNA reads TGTGCCAGCAGTTTGCGGCAGAACTACGAGCAGTACTTC. Protein sequence: CASSLRQNYEQYF.

This clone appeared a few times. This chain joins TRBV19 and TRBJ2-3, with unresolved D. Germline V gene sequence: CDR1 LNHDA, CDR2 SQIVND (reference sequence). The ends were cut back, 7 bases at V and 1 base at J, with 12 bases in the middle. The CDR3 totals 14 residues. The DNA for the CDR3 is TGTGCCAGTACCCCCTACCGTGGCACAGATACGCAGTATTTT. It yields the protein CASTPYRGTDTQYF.

The table lists this clone with a few counts. The chain carries TRBV2 and TRBJ2-1, with TRBD2 matching over 12 bases. The germline V gene encodes CDR1 SNHLY and CDR2 FYNNEI. This CDR3 comprises 13 residues. V was clipped by 8 bases and J by 5 bases; unmatched bases: 1. For the CDR3, the DNA is TGTGCCAGCCGACTAGCGGGAGACAATGAGCAGTTCTTC. Its translation is CASRLAGDNEQFF.

The V and J genes are TRBV5-1 and TRBJ2-1, with TRBD1 matching over 9 bases. V lost 4 bases and J lost 6; bases outside the gene matches: 5. Looked up from germline, CDR1 is SGHRS and CDR2 is YFSETQ. This CDR3 is 14 amino acids long. The CDR3 protein is CASSLQGQGNEQFF. The CDR3 bases are TGCGCCAGCAGCCTACAGGGACAGGGCAATGAGCAGTTCTTC.

The CDR3 DNA reads as TGTGCCAGCAGGGTGACAGGCGCAAACACCATATATTTT. This sequence encodes CASRVTGANTIYF. This chain uses TRBV25-1 with TRBJ1-3; D may be TRBD1 (6 bases). The CDR3 contains 13 residues. The V gene's germline CDR1 is MGHDK and CDR2 SYGVNS. The V and J ends lost 6 bases and 6 bases respectively, with 12 bases between them.

This clone occurred a few times. The chain links TRBV5-4 to TRBJ1-4; the D gene is possibly TRBD1 (6 bases). CDR1 and CDR2 (germline): SGHNT, YYREEE (reference sequence). This CDR3 contains 15 residues. Trimming stripped 5 bases from V and 3 bases from J, with 14 bases between. CDR3 sequence reads: CASSLRRGANEKLFF. DNA for the CDR3: TGTGCCAGCAGTCTACGCAGGGGAGCTAATGAAAAACTGTTTTTT.

The J gene is TRBJ2-5, the V gene TRBV6-6; perhaps TRBD1 as D (6 bases). CDR1 and CDR2 from the germline V gene are MNHNY and SVGAGI (reference sequence). The germline V and J ends were trimmed by 6 bases and 5 bases, with 13 bases remaining between them. This CDR3 contains 13 residues. DNA for the CDR3: TGTGCCAGCAGACCACAGGGAAGGGAGACCCAGTACTTC. It yields the protein CASRPQGRETQYF.

The rearrangement uses TRBV27 and TRBJ2-3; possible D gene TRBD2, 6 bases. This CDR3 is built from 12 residues. Germline V gives CDR1 MNHEY, CDR2 SMNVEV (reference sequence). Trimming removed 6 bases from V and 4 bases from J, with 8 bases in between. CDR3 nucleotide sequence: TGTGCCAGCAGCCCGGGGGCAGATACGCAGTATTTT. Its protein is CASSPGADTQYF.

The chain employs TRBV30 and TRBJ2-1; 7 positions match TRBD1. CDR1 is GTSNPN and CDR2 is SVGIG in the germline V gene (reference sequence). After removal of 1 base from V and 9 bases from J, the junction contained 6 bases not matched to a gene. The CDR3 runs 13 residues. Written as DNA, the CDR3 is TGTGCCTGGAGTGCGACAGGGCTGGGTGAGCAGTTCTTC. It encodes CAWSATGLGEQFF.

This clone has only a few counts. V and J are TRBV6-6 and TRBJ2-1; TRBD2 matches 7 bases. The CDR3 is made up of 16 amino acids. Germline-derived CDR1 and CDR2 are MNHNY and SVGAGI (reference sequence). V was clipped by 7 bases and J by 7 bases; unmatched bases: 16. The CDR3 region has the DNA TGTGCCAGCAACATACAAGCGGGAAGGTTAGGGAATGAGCAGTTCTTC. This gives the protein CASNIQAGRLGNEQFF.